The 28 T cell receptor beta chains presented below share a single source sample, sequenced in a study of CD8 T cells in Susac syndrome. Random hexamers primed reverse transcription of roughly 0.45 to 1 ug RNA. A single record per CDR3 protein comes from TCRdb applying MiXCR to the immunoSEQ multiplex PCR reads. The sample holds about 200,000 distinct CDR3 sequences; 92% are singletons and the top ten take about 0.12%. The source material was CD8+ T cells from PBMCs. The receptors originated from a human donor with multiple sclerosis.

The chain employs TRBV7-9 and TRBJ2-7; D is ambiguous. The CDR3 contains 13 residues. Looked up from germline, CDR1 is SEHNR and CDR2 is FQNEAQ (reference sequence). Trimming pared 2 bases from V and 3 bases from J, leaving 8 bases between. The CDR3 DNA reads TGTGCCAGCAGCTTAAGACCGGGCTACGAGCAGTACTTC. It codes for CASSLRPGYEQYF.

This chain uses TRBV7-8 with TRBJ2-3; TRBD1 or TRBD2 may be the D gene (5 bases each). The CDR3 totals 16 residues. V was clipped by 4 bases and J by 5 bases, with 19 bases between them. The V gene's germline CDR1 is SGHVS and CDR2 FQNEAQ. The CDR3 nucleotides read TGTGCCAGCAGCTCCCGGGACGGGATTGGGGGAGATACGCAGTATTTT. Protein product: CASSSRDGIGGDTQYF. The full variable domain, rest sourced from reference TRBV7-8 and TRBJ2-3, is GAGVSQSPRYKVAKRGQDVALRCDPISGHVSLFWYQQALGQGPEFLTYFQNEAQLDKSGLPSDRFFAERPEGSVSTLKIQRTQQEDSAVYLCASSSRDGIGGDTQYFGPGTRLTVL.

The CDR3 DNA reads TGTGCCAGCAGTTTAGGCAGGAACACCGGGGAGCTGTTTTTT. Translating it yields CASSLGRNTGELFF. The chain employs TRBV12-3 or TRBV12-4 and TRBJ2-2; D remains ambiguous. This CDR3 contains 14 residues. With 1 base removed from V and 1 base from J, the gap between germline ends came to 4 bases.

The chain joins TRBV20-1 to TRBJ2-3; 10 bases line up with TRBD2. The junction had 26 bases not matched to a gene; V was cut back by 1 base and J by 1 base. This CDR3 contains 23 residues. Germline-derived CDR1 and CDR2 are DFQATT and SNEGSKA (reference sequence). CDR3 residues: CSARGPFDSSGRWLLERTDTQYF. The CDR3 nucleotides read TGCAGTGCTAGAGGCCCCTTTGATTCTAGCGGGAGATGGCTCCTGGAACGCACAGATACGCAGTATTTT.

The gene calls are TRBV12-3 or TRBV12-4 and TRBJ2-7; 11 positions agree with TRBD2. The CDR3 is 15 amino acids. V lost 5 bases, J lost 0 bases, and 3 bases stayed unmatched. CDR3 protein: CASSETSGTSYEQYF. Written as DNA, the CDR3 is TGTGCCAGCAGTGAGACTAGCGGGACCTCCTACGAGCAGTACTTC.

The rearrangement joins TRBV15 to TRBJ2-7; no reliable D call. Germline CDR1 and CDR2: LNHNV and YYDKDF (reference sequence). CDR3 length: 14 amino acids. The V gene lost 1 base and the J gene lost 1 base, with 8 bases spanning the gap. The CDR3 sequence is CATSRAWPSYEQYF. The DNA of the CDR3 is TGTGCCACCAGCAGAGCATGGCCTTCCTACGAGCAGTACTTC.

J is TRBJ2-3 and V is TRBV9; D gene uncertain. The CDR3 has 14 residues. From germline, CDR1 is SGDLS and CDR2 YYNGEE. V gave up 0 bases and J gave up 5 bases, with 10 bases separating them. The CDR3 DNA is TGTGCCAGCAGCGTAGAGCTAGTGGGAGATACGCAGTATTTT. Amino acid sequence: CASSVELVGDTQYF.

V and J are TRBV12-3 or TRBV12-4 and TRBJ2-3; D possibly corresponds to TRBD2 (6 bases). The length of the CDR3 is 13 residues. Trimming took off 8 bases at V and 2 bases at J, with 11 bases between the two ends. CDR3 protein: CASGGANTDTQYF. The CDR3 DNA sequence: TGTGCCAGCGGAGGGGCTAACACAGATACGCAGTATTTT.

J is TRBJ2-3 and V is TRBV7-9, with TRBD2 identical over 8 bases. CDR3 size: 16 residues. Trimming at V came to 5 bases and at J to 2 bases, leaving 9 bases not matched to a gene. Germline CDR1 SEHNR, CDR2 FQNEAQ (reference sequence). CDR3 sequence (DNA): TGTGCCAGCAGCACCCGGGATAGCGGGAACACAGATACGCAGTATTTT. Its protein is CASSTRDSGNTDTQYF.

CDR3 DNA: TGTGCCAGCAGTACTACAGGGCATGAGCAGTTCTTC. Its protein product is CASSTTGHEQFF. The chain uses TRBV12-3 or TRBV12-4 and TRBJ2-1; perhaps TRBD1 as D (6 bases). The V end was cut by 5 bases, the J end by 8 bases, with 10 bases between. The CDR3 loop spans 12 amino acids.

The chain has TRBV4-1 and TRBJ2-5; D is unclear. CDR1 and CDR2 from the germline V gene are MGHRA and YSYEKL. CDR3 size: 15 residues. V lost 0 bases and J lost 2, with 10 bases in between. The CDR3 loop reads CASSQDEGNQETQYF. Written as DNA, the CDR3 is TGCGCCAGCAGCCAAGACGAAGGGAATCAAGAGACCCAGTACTTC.

The rearrangement joins TRBV30 to TRBJ1-2; D perhaps matches TRBD1 (5 bases). The V and J ends lost 0 bases and 0 bases respectively, with 8 bases between them. In germline, CDR1 is GTSNPN, CDR2 SVGIG (reference sequence). The CDR3 is 14 amino acids. The CDR3 sequence: CAWSVPTANYGYTF. CDR3 sequence (DNA): TGTGCCTGGAGTGTACCGACAGCTAACTATGGCTACACCTTC.

This clonotype was found a few times. The rearrangement uses TRBV11-2 and TRBJ2-1; D unclear. The CDR3 is 11 residues long. CDR1 is SGHAT, CDR2 FQNNGV, per germline. Trimming left V 5 bases short and J 5 bases short, with 4 bases between. CDR3 sequence: CASSPNNEQFF. The CDR3 bases are TGTGCCAGCAGCCCTAACAATGAGCAGTTCTTC.

The rearrangement joins TRBV7-9 to TRBJ2-1, with D perhaps matching TRBD2 (5 bases). Germline-derived CDR1 and CDR2 are SEHNR and FQNEAQ (reference sequence). The CDR3 consists of 14 residues. Trimming removed 3 bases from V and 12 bases from J, with 18 bases in between. CDR3 coding DNA: TGTGCCAGCAGCTTCCTGGACGAAGCCGCGGGGCAGTTCTTC. Translating gives CASSFLDEAAGQFF.

The chain recombines TRBV2 with TRBJ1-4; D may be TRBD1 (6 bases). The CDR3 is made up of 11 amino acids. From germline, CDR1 is SNHLY and CDR2 FYNNEI. With 7 bases removed from V and 13 bases from J, the gap between germline ends came to 13 bases. Here the CDR3 DNA reads TGTGCCAGCACCGAGGGGGGGAGACTGTTTTTT. This codes for CASTEGGRLFF. Full variable domain (outside the CDR3, taken from reference TRBV2 and TRBJ1-4): EPEVTQTPSHQVTQMGQEVILRCVPISNHLYFYWYRQILGQKVEFLVSFYNNEISEKSEIFDDQFSVERPDGSNFTLKIRSTKLEDSAMYFCASTEGGRLFFGSGTQLSVL.

The rearrangement uses TRBV5-6 and TRBJ2-2; weak D call: TRBD1 (5 bases). This CDR3 contains 14 residues. The germline gives CDR1 SGHDT, CDR2 YYEEEE. Trimming stripped 0 bases from V and 5 bases from J, with 8 bases between. The CDR3 loop reads CASSLVQGTGELFF. In nucleotides, the CDR3 is TGTGCCAGCAGCTTGGTTCAGGGAACCGGGGAGCTGTTTTTT.

This clonotype has only a few counts. The chain uses TRBV5-6 and TRBJ2-1; D remains unclear. CDR1 is SGHDT, CDR2 YYEEEE, per germline. Trimming shortened V by 0 bases and J by 6 bases, and 7 bases separated the two germline ends. The CDR3 totals 13 residues. The CDR3 coding sequence is TGTGCCAGCAGCTTGGTCCCGAGCAATGAGCAGTTCTTC. It codes for CASSLVPSNEQFF.

This clonotype is a singleton in its sample. This chain links TRBV27 with TRBJ2-5; TRBD2 matches at 7 bases. V lost 3 bases and J lost 5; bases outside the gene matches: 15. Germline CDR1 MNHEY, CDR2 SMNVEV (reference sequence). This CDR3 has 17 residues. The CDR3: CASSFRPGPKGGETQYF. For the CDR3, the DNA is TGTGCCAGCAGTTTTCGGCCGGGGCCTAAGGGAGGGGAGACCCAGTACTTC.

The V gene is TRBV12-3 or TRBV12-4, the J gene TRBJ2-5; D is possibly TRBD1 (6 bases). The CDR3 consists of 13 residues. Trimming removed 6 bases from V and 5 bases from J, with 13 bases in between. Here the CDR3 DNA reads TGTGCCAGCAGGGATACAGGGATGGAGACCCAGTACTTC. This codes for CASRDTGMETQYF.

This chain links TRBV14 with TRBJ2-5; 7 bases fit TRBD1. Unmatched junction bases numbered 5, after V lost 4 bases and J lost 3 bases. The CDR3 has 14 residues. Germline CDR1 is SGHDN and CDR2 is FVKESK. For the CDR3, the DNA is TGTGCCAGCAGCCGGGTGCAGGGGGAAGAGACCCAGTACTTC. Its protein is CASSRVQGEETQYF.

The rearrangement links TRBV20-1 to TRBJ1-1; 10 bases line up with TRBD1. V lost 8 bases to trimming and J lost 5 bases; unmatched junction nucleotides: 23. This CDR3 contains 18 residues. The germline V gene has CDR1 DFQATT and CDR2 SNEGSKA (reference sequence). The CDR3 loop is CSPRGWDRGMSGKTEAFF. The CDR3 DNA reads as TGCAGTCCGAGAGGGTGGGACAGGGGAATGAGCGGGAAGACTGAAGCTTTCTTT.

The V gene is TRBV19, the J gene TRBJ1-1; 7 nucleotides match TRBD1. This CDR3 region has 13 residues. Germline CDR1 LNHDA, CDR2 SQIVND (reference sequence). Trimming at V came to 1 base and at J to 7 bases, leaving 3 bases not matched to a gene. In DNA form, the CDR3 reads TGTGCCAGTAGTATAGTGGCAGGGGGTGAAGCTTTCTTT. Translating gives CASSIVAGGEAFF.

J is TRBJ1-2 and V is TRBV6-1; D perhaps matches TRBD1 (6 bases). Between the trimmed V and J ends, which lost 6 bases and 3 bases, there was a span of 20 bases. The CDR3 has 16 residues. Germline assignment: CDR1 MNHNS and CDR2 SASEGT. CDR3 sequence reads: CASSSWDTEDHYGYTF. CDR3 bases: TGTGCCAGCAGCTCATGGGACACGGAAGATCACTATGGCTACACCTTC.

This sequence joins TRBV9 and TRBJ2-2, with 9 bases aligning to TRBD2. V shed 3 bases and J 4 bases; nucleotides not matched to a gene: 10. The CDR3 consists of 17 residues. CDR1 is SGDLS, CDR2 YYNGEE, per germline. CDR3 coding DNA: TGTGCCAGCAGCGACGGTAGCGGGAGACTGGCCACCGGGGAGCTGTTTTTT. Translating gives CASSDGSGRLATGELFF.

This sequence joins TRBV7-8 and TRBJ2-5; TRBD2 is a possible D gene (5 bases). The germline V gene has CDR1 SGHVS and CDR2 FQNEAQ. CDR3 length equals 14 residues. Deletions cut 4 bases from V and 3 bases from J, with 12 bases between. This CDR3 reads CASSSRVGKETQYF. The CDR3 DNA follows: TGTGCCAGCAGCTCGCGGGTTGGGAAAGAGACCCAGTACTTC.

The chain carries TRBV27 and TRBJ2-7; 9 positions agree with TRBD2. Germline assignment: CDR1 MNHEY and CDR2 SMNVEV (reference sequence). The CDR3 spans 15 residues. V lost 0 bases, J lost 4 bases, and 4 bases stayed unmatched. CDR3 DNA: TGTGCCAGCAGTTTATCTGGTAGCGGGGGTTACGAGCAGTACTTC. It is translated as CASSLSGSGGYEQYF.

The chain is built from TRBV12-3 or TRBV12-4 and TRBJ2-7; 8 nucleotides agree with TRBD1. The V segment lost 8 bases and the J segment 4 bases; nucleotides outside the gene matches: 16. This CDR3 spans 16 amino acids. DNA for the CDR3: TGTGCCAGCGGGGGGACAGGTTCAAAGGGTGGATACGAGCAGTACTTC. Its translation: CASGGTGSKGGYEQYF.

The V and J genes are TRBV30 and TRBJ1-5, with D perhaps matching TRBD1 (6 bases). The length of the CDR3 is 14 residues. Per germline, CDR1 GTSNPN and CDR2 SVGIG (reference sequence). Trimming shortened V by 3 bases and J by 7 bases, and 16 bases separated the two germline ends. CDR3 in amino acids: CAWRAQGMGQPQHF. The CDR3 DNA follows: TGTGCCTGGAGAGCTCAGGGGATGGGGCAGCCCCAGCATTTT.